The rows below give T cell receptor beta chains drawn from one sample of a study of T cells in Graves' hyperthyroidism and ophthalmopathy. TCRdb analysed the multiplex PCR reads with MiXCR anew, one entry per CDR3 protein. Among 370,000 or so distinct CDR3 sequences, around 14% were seen once, and the ten largest hold 25% to 30%. The material sequenced was blood. These receptors all stem from a woman aged 18-35 years with Graves' hyperthyroidism that later progressed to Graves' ophthalmopathy. Each CDR3 is given with its conserved first and last residue. D genes are given only for firm matches. Clone size is not always given. Where it is, it says once, few, many or a class for expanded clones.

V gene	J gene	D gene	clone size	CDR3 protein	CDR3 DNA
TRBV7-2	TRBJ2-1	NA	NA	CASSLTGSTYNEQFF	TGTGCCAGCAGCTTAACAGGGTCAACCTACAATGAGCAGTTCTTC
TRBV7-3	TRBJ2-1	TRBD1	many	CASSLRVGTGWNNEQFF	TGTGCCAGCAGCTTGAGGGTGGGGACAGGGTGGAACAATGAGCAGTTCTTC
TRBV3-1	TRBJ2-5	NA	many	CASSHNMGKETQYF	TGTGCCAGCAGCCATAATATGGGTAAAGAGACCCAGTACTTC
TRBV30	TRBJ1-5	NA	NA	CAWSVGLSGPRHF	TGTGCCTGGAGTGTCGGGTTAAGTGGACCGCGTCATTTT
TRBV7-9	TRBJ1-3	TRBD1	NA	CASSPLDRRCSGNTIYF	TGTGCCAGCAGCCCGTTGGACAGGAGATGCTCTGGAAACACCATATATTTT
TRBV2	TRBJ2-7	NA	many	CASNGNHYEQYF	TGTGCCAGCAACGGGAACCACTACGAGCAGTACTTC
TRBV28	TRBJ1-5	NA	many	CASSSIQQGQPQHF	TGTGCCAGCAGTTCGATTCAACAGGGCCAGCCCCAGCATTTT
TRBV20-1	TRBJ2-1	NA	many	CSAARELDEQFF	TGCAGTGCTGCTCGGGAATTGGATGAGCAGTTCTTC
TRBV3-1	TRBJ2-7	NA	many	CASSQSAYEQYF	TGTGCCAGCAGCCAATCAGCTTACGAGCAGTACTTC
TRBV6-1	TRBJ2-3	TRBD2	few	CASRSTSGWVYF	TGTGCCAGTCGCAGTACTAGCGGGTGGGTGTATTTT
TRBV29-1	TRBJ2-7	TRBD2	many	CSVDGAGGGNEQYF	TGCAGCGTTGATGGAGCGGGAGGGGGCAACGAGCAGTACTTC
TRBV7-2	TRBJ2-3	TRBD2	many	CASSLGGGRSDTQYF	TGTGCCAGCAGCTTAGGGGGCGGGAGGTCAGATACGCAGTATTTT
TRBV7-3	TRBJ2-3	TRBD2	NA	CASSLATGGPTDTQYF	TGTGCCAGCAGCTTAGCGACGGGAGGGCCTACAGATACGCAGTATTTT
TRBV5-1	TRBJ2-5	TRBD1	NA	CASSWGVTGAKTQYF	TGCGCCAGCAGCTGGGGGGTGACAGGGGCAAAGACCCAGTACTTC
TRBV5-1	TRBJ2-5	TRBD1	many	CASSPGQNRQETQYF	TGCGCCAGCAGCCCGGGACAGAACCGACAAGAGACCCAGTACTTC
TRBV20-1	TRBJ1-1	TRBD1	many	CSVYRGIMNTEAFF	TGCAGTGTATACAGGGGAATTATGAACACTGAAGCTTTCTTT
TRBV24-1	TRBJ1-5	NA	NA	CATSETQGQPQHF	TGTGCCACCAGTGAAACGCAGGGGCAGCCCCAGCATTTT
TRBV6-1	TRBJ2-2	NA	few	CATWGQGKNTGELFF	TGTGCCACCTGGGGGCAGGGGAAGAACACCGGGGAGCTGTTTTTT
TRBV29-1	TRBJ2-3	NA	many	CSVEVSGRITDTQYF	TGCAGCGTTGAAGTTTCGGGACGGATCACAGATACGCAGTATTTT
TRBV10-3	TRBJ2-5	TRBD2	many	CAISEGLANVGETQYF	TGTGCCATCAGTGAAGGACTAGCTAATGTTGGGGAGACCCAGTACTTC
TRBV6-1	TRBJ1-1	NA	many	CASSVTADTEAFF	TGTGCCAGCAGTGTGACAGCGGACACTGAAGCTTTCTTT
TRBV11-2	TRBJ1-1	NA	many	CASNFSPGATEAFF	TGTGCCAGCAATTTCTCCCCAGGGGCCACTGAAGCTTTCTTT
TRBV30	TRBJ2-3	TRBD2	few	CAWSSWGGKRATDTQYF	TGTGCCTGGAGTTCCTGGGGGGGGAAGCGGGCCACAGATACGCAGTATTTT
TRBV18	TRBJ2-7	NA	many	CASSPPLGRGEQYF	TGTGCCAGCTCACCACCGTTAGGTAGGGGGGAGCAGTACTTC
TRBV7-8	TRBJ1-1	NA	few	CASSIYGGRLTEAFF	TGTGCCAGCAGCATCTACGGCGGGCGGCTCACTGAAGCTTTCTTT
TRBV29-1	TRBJ2-5	NA	many	CSVTRGGSGETQYF	TGCAGCGTGACCCGAGGAGGGTCGGGGGAGACCCAGTACTTC
TRBV29-1	TRBJ2-1	NA	many	CSVETGTTRGYNEQFF	TGCAGCGTGGAAACCGGGACTACGAGGGGGTACAATGAGCAGTTCTTC
TRBV20-1	TRBJ1-5	NA	many	CSARDGVGGQPQHF	TGCAGTGCTAGAGATGGGGTCGGGGGGCAGCCCCAGCATTTT
TRBV6-2/TRBV6-3	TRBJ2-3	TRBD2	few	CASSPGEAGVETQYF	TGTGCCAGCAGCCCGGGGGAAGCGGGAGTTGAAACGCAGTATTTT
TRBV2	TRBJ2-5	NA	many	CASSRDTEETQYF	TGTGCCAGCAGTAGGGACACTGAAGAGACCCAGTACTTC
TRBV11-2	TRBJ2-1	TRBD2	many	CASSPRLAGGFLDEQFF	TGTGCCAGCAGCCCAAGACTAGCGGGAGGCTTTTTGGATGAGCAGTTCTTC
TRBV20-1	TRBJ2-7	NA	many	CSASGRGDADPYEQYF	TGCAGTGCTTCCGGGAGAGGGGACGCTGATCCCTACGAGCAGTACTTC
TRBV7-9	TRBJ1-2	NA	many	CASRPQVGSSPHYGYTF	TGTGCCAGCAGACCCCAGGTGGGGAGTTCGCCGCACTATGGCTACACCTTC
TRBV6-2/TRBV6-3	TRBJ2-1	TRBD1	many	CASIGTGIYNEQFF	TGTGCCAGCATCGGGACAGGGATCTACAATGAGCAGTTCTTC
TRBV28	TRBJ2-3	TRBD1	medium-sized	CASSFQGVTDTQYF	TGTGCCAGCAGTTTCCAGGGGGTCACAGATACGCAGTATTTT
TRBV3-1	TRBJ2-3	TRBD2	NA	CASSQGLAGINTQYF	TGTGCCAGCAGCCAAGGACTAGCGGGGATAAATACGCAGTATTTT
TRBV4-3	TRBJ2-1	TRBD2	many	CASSHPGLAGGDSYNEQFF	TGCGCCAGCAGTCACCCGGGACTAGCGGGAGGGGACTCCTACAATGAGCAGTTCTTC
TRBV29-1	TRBJ2-5	TRBD2	NA	CSVRLARITKETQYF	TGCAGCGTCCGACTAGCGCGAATAACAAAAGAGACCCAGTACTTC
TRBV9	TRBJ1-6	NA	NA	CASSGTGAPASPLHF	TGTGCCAGCAGCGGCACAGGAGCCCCGGCCTCACCCCTCCACTTT
TRBV19	TRBJ2-7	TRBD1	NA	CASSPRQGWGEQYF	TGTGCCAGTAGTCCGAGACAGGGCTGGGGCGAGCAGTACTTC
TRBV2	TRBJ2-7	TRBD1	many	CASSAAGGLDEQYF	TGTGCCAGCAGTGCGGCAGGGGGCTTGGACGAGCAGTACTTC
TRBV28	TRBJ2-7	TRBD2	many	CASCGSRDLIEQYF	TGTGCCAGCTGCGGGAGCAGGGACCTTATCGAGCAGTACTTC
TRBV6-5	TRBJ2-1	NA	NA	CASSSYPANYNEQFF	TGTGCCAGCAGTTCCTATCCCGCCAACTACAATGAGCAGTTCTTC
TRBV6-2/TRBV6-3	TRBJ2-7	TRBD2	many	CASSPPLVGRVEEQYF	TGTGCCAGCAGTCCCCCCCTAGTCGGGAGGGTTGAGGAGCAGTACTTC
TRBV20-1	TRBJ2-1	TRBD2	many	CSARVSGTNNEQFF	TGCAGTGCTAGAGTGAGCGGGACTAACAATGAGCAGTTCTTC
TRBV2	TRBJ2-7	NA	many	CASSALYEQYF	TGTGCCAGCAGCGCCCTTTACGAGCAGTACTTC
TRBV7-8	TRBJ2-7	TRBD2	NA	CASSVSGTSGTEQYF	TGTGCCAGCAGCGTCTCCGGGACTAGCGGGACCGAGCAGTACTTC
TRBV18	TRBJ2-3	NA	many	CASSPAGGTDTQYF	TGTGCCAGCTCACCAGCCGGTGGCACAGATACGCAGTATTTT
TRBV19	TRBJ1-1	TRBD1	NA	CASSIGTGVNTEAFF	TGTGCCAGTAGTATAGGGACAGGGGTCAACACTGAAGCTTTCTTT
TRBV6-2/TRBV6-3	TRBJ2-1	NA	few	CASSTNRNEQFF	TGTGCCAGCAGCACCAATAGGAATGAGCAGTTCTTC
TRBV20-1	TRBJ1-2	NA	many	CSANRIVNNYGYTF	TGCAGTGCTAACAGGATCGTAAACAACTATGGCTACACCTTC
TRBV7-2	TRBJ2-7	TRBD1	many	CASSPDRGAYEQYF	TGTGCCAGCAGCCCCGACAGGGGGGCTTACGAGCAGTACTTC
TRBV6-1	TRBJ2-5	TRBD1	many	CASSQGTVQETQYF	TGTGCCAGCAGTCAGGGGACAGTCCAAGAGACCCAGTACTTC